This entry describes one TCR beta chain. Its antigen is still unknown. The data were taken from a study of T cell responses to AZD1222 COVID-19 vaccine. Background on the study: Second-dose intervals of approximately 4 or approximately 12 weeks were pooled.

The study, taken as a whole, reports: As reported, nearly half of all spike-specific TCRs target variant regions that are unmutated. Only five or six AZD1222 recipients were seropositive at baseline. Receipt of two AZD1222 doses was followed by a rise in Spike-specific TCR breadth and depth.

Here immunoSEQ multiplex PCR was the method, and the copy in TCRdb shows in-frame clones only, minus some. The profile covers some 120,000 clones, with about 90% appearing a single time and approximately 9.6% taken by the ten largest. The TCR was taken from an adult in good health. The source was peripheral blood, collected on day 0 of AZD1222 vaccination.

Here the CDR3 reads CASSYGGNTGELFF. CDR3 nucleotides: TGTGCCAGCAGTTACGGCGGAAACACCGGGGAGCTGTTTTTT. This rearrangement joins TRBV6-2 or TRBV6-3 to TRBJ2-2, with D uncertain. This CDR3 comprises 14 residues. CDR1 is MNHEY, CDR2 SVGEGT, per germline. With 2 bases removed from V and 2 bases from J, the gap between germline ends came to 6 bases.